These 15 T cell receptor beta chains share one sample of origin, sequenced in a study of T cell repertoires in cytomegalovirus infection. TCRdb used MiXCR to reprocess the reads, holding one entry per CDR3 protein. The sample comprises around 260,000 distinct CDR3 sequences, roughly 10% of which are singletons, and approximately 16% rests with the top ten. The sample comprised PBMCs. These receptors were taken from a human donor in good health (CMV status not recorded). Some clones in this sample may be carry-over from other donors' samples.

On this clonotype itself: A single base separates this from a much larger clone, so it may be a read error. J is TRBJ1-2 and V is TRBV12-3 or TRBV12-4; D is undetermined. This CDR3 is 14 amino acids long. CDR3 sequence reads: CAGSSEAINYGYTF. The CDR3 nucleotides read TGTGCCGGCAGTTCCGAGGCTATTAACTATGGCTACACCTTC.

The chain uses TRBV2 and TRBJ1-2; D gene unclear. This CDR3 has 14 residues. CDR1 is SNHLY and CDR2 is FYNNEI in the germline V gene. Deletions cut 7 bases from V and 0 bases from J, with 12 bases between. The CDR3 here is CASKEEIANYGYTF. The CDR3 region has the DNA TGTGCCAGCAAGGAGGAGATTGCTAACTATGGCTACACCTTC. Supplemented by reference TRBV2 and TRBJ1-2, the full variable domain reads EPEVTQTPSHQVTQMGQEVILRCVPISNHLYFYWYRQILGQKVEFLVSFYNNEISEKSEIFDDQFSVERPDGSNFTLKIRSTKLEDSAMYFCASKEEIANYGYTFGSGTRLTVV.

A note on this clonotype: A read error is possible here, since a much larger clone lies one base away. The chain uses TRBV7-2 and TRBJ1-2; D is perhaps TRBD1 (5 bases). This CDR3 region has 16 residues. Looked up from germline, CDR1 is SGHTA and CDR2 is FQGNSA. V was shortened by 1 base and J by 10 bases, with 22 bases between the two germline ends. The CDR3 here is CASSLGGSGRQGAYTF. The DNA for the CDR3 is TGTGCCAGCAGCTTAGGGGGGTCCGGGAGGCAGGGTGCCTACACCTTC.

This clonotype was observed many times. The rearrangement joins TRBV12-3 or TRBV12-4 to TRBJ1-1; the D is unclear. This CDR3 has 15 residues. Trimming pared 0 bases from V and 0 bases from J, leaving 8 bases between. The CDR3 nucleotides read TGTGCCAGCAGTTTAGCCGATTTGCTGAACACTGAAGCTTTCTTT. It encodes CASSLADLLNTEAFF.

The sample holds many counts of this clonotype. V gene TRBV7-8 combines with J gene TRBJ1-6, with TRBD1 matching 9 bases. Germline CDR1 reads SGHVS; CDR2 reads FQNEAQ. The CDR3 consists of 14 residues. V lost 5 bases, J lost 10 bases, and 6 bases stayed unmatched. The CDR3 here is CASSLDRGWSPLHF. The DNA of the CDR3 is TGTGCCAGCAGCCTGGACAGGGGTTGGTCACCCCTCCACTTT. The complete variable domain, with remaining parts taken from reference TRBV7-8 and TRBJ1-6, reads GAGVSQSPRYKVAKRGQDVALRCDPISGHVSLFWYQQALGQGPEFLTYFQNEAQLDKSGLPSDRFFAERPEGSVSTLKIQRTQQEDSAVYLCASSLDRGWSPLHFGNGTRLTVT.

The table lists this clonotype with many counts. CDR3: CASSLAQNQPQHF. The CDR3 nucleotides read TGTGCCAGCAGTTTAGCGCAGAATCAGCCCCAGCATTTT. V and J are TRBV12-3 or TRBV12-4 and TRBJ1-5; D call uncertain. The length of the CDR3 is 13 residues. Trimming shortened V by 0 bases and J by 4 bases, and 4 bases separated the two germline ends.

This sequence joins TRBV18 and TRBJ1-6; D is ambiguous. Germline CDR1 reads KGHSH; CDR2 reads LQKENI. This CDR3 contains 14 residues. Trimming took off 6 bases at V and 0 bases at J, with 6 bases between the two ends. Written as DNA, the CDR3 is TGTGCCAGCTCTCAGCGCTCCTATAATTCACCCCTCCACTTT. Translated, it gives CASSQRSYNSPLHF. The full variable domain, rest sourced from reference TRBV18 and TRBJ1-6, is NAGVMQNPRHLVRRRGQEARLRCSPMKGHSHVYWYRQLPEEGLKFMVYLQKENIIDESGMPKERFSAEFPKEGPSILRIQQVVRGDSAAYFCASSQRSYNSPLHFGNGTRLTVT.

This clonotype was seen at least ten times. CDR3 amino acids: CASSLASSGSTDTQYF. The DNA for the CDR3 is TGCGCCAGCAGCTTGGCCTCTAGCGGCAGCACAGATACGCAGTATTTT. This chain uses TRBV5-1 with TRBJ2-3; 7 bases are a match to TRBD2. CDR1 is SGHRS, CDR2 YFSETQ, per germline. With 0 bases clipped from V and 0 bases from J, the junction kept 4 bases outside the gene matches. This CDR3 is built from 16 residues.

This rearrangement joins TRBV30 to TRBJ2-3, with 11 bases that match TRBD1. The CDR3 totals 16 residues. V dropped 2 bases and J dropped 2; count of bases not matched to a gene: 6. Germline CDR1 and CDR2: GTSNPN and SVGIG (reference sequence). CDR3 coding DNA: TGTGCCTGGAGTCTATGGACAGGGGGCACCACAGATACGCAGTATTTT. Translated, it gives CAWSLWTGGTTDTQYF.

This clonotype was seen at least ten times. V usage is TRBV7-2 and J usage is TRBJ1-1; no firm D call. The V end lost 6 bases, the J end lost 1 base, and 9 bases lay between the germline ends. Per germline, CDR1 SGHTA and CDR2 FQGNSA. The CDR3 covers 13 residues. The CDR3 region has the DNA TGTGCCAGCAGGTTAACCACGAACACTGAAGCTTTCTTT. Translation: CASRLTTNTEAFF.

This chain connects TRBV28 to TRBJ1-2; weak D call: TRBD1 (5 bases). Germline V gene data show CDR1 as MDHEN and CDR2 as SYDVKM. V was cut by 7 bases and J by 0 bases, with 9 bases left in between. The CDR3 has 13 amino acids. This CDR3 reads CASTPGTNYGYTF. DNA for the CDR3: TGTGCCAGCACCCCAGGGACTAACTATGGCTACACCTTC.

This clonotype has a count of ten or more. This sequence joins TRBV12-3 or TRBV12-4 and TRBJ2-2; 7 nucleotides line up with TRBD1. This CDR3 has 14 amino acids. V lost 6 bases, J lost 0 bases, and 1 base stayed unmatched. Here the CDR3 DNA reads TGTGCCAGCAGGACAGGGCCGAACACCGGGGAGCTGTTTTTT. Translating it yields CASRTGPNTGELFF.

In DNA form, the CDR3 reads TGTGCCAGCAGTTCCAATCCGGGATCGGCACGGGATACGCAGTATTTT. This sequence encodes CASSSNPGSARDTQYF. The chain recombines TRBV7-9 with TRBJ2-3, with a tentative D call TRBD2 (5 bases). Trimming pared 6 bases from V and 6 bases from J, leaving 22 bases between. From germline, CDR1 is SEHNR and CDR2 FQNEAQ (reference sequence). The length of the CDR3 is 16 residues. The full variable domain, its missing parts supplied by reference TRBV7-9 and TRBJ2-3, is DTGVSQNPRHKITKRGQNVTFRCDPISEHNRLYWYRQTLGQGPEFLTYFQNEAQLEKSRLLSDRFSAERPKGSFSTLEIQRTEQGDSAMYLCASSSNPGSARDTQYFGPGTRLTVL.

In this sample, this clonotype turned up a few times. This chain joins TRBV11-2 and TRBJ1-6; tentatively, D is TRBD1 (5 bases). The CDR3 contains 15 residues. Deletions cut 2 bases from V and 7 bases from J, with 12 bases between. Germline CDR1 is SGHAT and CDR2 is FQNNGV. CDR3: CASSLIDRPNSPLHF. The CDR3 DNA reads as TGTGCCAGCAGCTTAATCGACAGACCAAATTCACCCCTCCACTTT.

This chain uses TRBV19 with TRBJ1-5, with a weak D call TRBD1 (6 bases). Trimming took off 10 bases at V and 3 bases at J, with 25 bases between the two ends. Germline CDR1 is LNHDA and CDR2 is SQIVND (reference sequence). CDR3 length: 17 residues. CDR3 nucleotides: TGTGCCACCCTCCCCAGGGCAGGGGATTATAACAATCAGCCCCAGCATTTT. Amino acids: CATLPRAGDYNNQPQHF.